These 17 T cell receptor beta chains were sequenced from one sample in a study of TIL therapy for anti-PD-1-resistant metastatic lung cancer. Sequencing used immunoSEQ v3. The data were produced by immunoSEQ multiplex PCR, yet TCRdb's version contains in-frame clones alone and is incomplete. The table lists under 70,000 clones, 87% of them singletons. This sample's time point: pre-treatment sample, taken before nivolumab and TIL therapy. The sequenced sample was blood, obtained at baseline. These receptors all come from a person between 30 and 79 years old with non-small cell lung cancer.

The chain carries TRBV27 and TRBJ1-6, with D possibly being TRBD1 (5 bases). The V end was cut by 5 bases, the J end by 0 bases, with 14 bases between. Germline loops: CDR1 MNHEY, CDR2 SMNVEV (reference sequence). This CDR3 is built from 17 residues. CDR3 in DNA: TGTGCCAGCAGTCCCCGTGGGGGGAGCTCCTATAATTCACCCCTCCACTTT. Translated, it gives CASSPRGGSSYNSPLHF.

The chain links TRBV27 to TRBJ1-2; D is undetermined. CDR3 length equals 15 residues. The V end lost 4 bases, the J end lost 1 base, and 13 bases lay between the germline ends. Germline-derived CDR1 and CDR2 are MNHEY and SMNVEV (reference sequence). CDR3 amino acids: CASSSRGGFNYGYTF. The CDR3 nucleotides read TGTGCCAGCAGTTCCCGAGGAGGATTTAACTATGGCTACACCTTC.

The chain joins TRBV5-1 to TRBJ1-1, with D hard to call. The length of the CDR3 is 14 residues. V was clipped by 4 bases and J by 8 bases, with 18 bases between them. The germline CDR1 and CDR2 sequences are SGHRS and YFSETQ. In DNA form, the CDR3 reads TGCGCCAGCAGCGCTATTTCCCGGACCTGGGAAGCTTTCTTT. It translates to CASSAISRTWEAFF. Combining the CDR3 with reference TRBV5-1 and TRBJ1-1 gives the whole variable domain KAGVTQTPRYLIKTRGQQVTLSCSPISGHRSVSWYQQTPGQGLQFLFEYFSETQRNKGNFPGRFSGRQFSNSRSEMNVSTLELGDSALYLCASSAISRTWEAFFGQGTRLTVV.

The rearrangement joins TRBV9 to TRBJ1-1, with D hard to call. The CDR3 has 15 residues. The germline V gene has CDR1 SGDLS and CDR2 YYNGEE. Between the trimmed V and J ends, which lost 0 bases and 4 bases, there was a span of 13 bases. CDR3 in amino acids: CASSVVGGLGTEAFF. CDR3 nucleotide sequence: TGTGCCAGCAGCGTAGTGGGAGGGCTAGGCACTGAAGCTTTCTTT.

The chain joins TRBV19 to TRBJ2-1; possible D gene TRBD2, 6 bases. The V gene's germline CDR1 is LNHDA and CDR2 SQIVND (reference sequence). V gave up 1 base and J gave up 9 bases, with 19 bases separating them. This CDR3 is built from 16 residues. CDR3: CASSIVEGVRNREQFF. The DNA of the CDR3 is TGTGCCAGTAGTATAGTGGAGGGAGTGCGTAATCGTGAGCAGTTCTTC.

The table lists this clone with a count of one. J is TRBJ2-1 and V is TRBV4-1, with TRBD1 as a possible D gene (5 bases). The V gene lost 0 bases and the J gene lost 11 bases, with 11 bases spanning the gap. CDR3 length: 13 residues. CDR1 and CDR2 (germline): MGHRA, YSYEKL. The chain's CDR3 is CASSQDKAGKQFF. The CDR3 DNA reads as TGCGCCAGCAGCCAAGATAAGGCAGGGAAGCAGTTCTTC.

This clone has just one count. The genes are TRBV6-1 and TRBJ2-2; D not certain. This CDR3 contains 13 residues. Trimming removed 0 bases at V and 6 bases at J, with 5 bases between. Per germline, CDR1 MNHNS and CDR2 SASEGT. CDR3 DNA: TGTGCCAGCAGTGAAGCGGGGTCCGGGGAGCTGTTTTTT. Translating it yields CASSEAGSGELFF.

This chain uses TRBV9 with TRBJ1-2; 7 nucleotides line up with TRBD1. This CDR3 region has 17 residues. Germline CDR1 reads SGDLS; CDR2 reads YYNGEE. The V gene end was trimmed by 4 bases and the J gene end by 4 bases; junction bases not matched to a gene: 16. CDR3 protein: CASSPTAGTASGYGYTF. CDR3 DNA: TGTGCCAGCAGCCCCACAGCCGGGACAGCTAGCGGCTATGGCTACACCTTC.

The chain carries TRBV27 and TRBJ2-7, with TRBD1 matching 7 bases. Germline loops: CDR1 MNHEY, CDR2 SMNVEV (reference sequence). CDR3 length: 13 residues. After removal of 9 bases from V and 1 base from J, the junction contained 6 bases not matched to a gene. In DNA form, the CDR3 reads TGTGCCAGTAGACAGGGCATTTCCTACGAGCAGTACTTC. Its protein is CASRQGISYEQYF.

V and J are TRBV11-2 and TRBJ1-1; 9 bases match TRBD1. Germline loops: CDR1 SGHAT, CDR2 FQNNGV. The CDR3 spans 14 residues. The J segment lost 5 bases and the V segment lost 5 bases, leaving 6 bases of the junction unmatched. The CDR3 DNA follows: TGTGCCAGCAGCACGACAGGGGGGGGTACTGAAGCTTTCTTT. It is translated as CASSTTGGGTEAFF.

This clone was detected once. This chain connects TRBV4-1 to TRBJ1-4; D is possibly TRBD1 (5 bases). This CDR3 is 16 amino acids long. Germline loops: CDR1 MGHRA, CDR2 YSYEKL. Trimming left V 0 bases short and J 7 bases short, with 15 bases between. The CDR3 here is CASSQDKGAQPEKLFF. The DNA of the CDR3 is TGCGCCAGCAGCCAAGATAAAGGGGCGCAGCCTGAAAAACTGTTTTTT.

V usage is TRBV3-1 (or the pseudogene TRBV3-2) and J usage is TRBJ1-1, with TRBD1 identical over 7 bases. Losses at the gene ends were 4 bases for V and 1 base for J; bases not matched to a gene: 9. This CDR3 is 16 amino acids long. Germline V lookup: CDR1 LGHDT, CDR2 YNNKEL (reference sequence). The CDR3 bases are TGTGCCAGCAGCCTCCCAGGGGGGGGGCAGAACACTGAAGCTTTCTTT. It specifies CASSLPGGGQNTEAFF.

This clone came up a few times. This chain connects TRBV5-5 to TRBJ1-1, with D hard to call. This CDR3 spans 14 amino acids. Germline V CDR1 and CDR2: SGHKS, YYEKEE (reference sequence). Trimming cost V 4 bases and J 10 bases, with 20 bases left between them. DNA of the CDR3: TGTGCCAGCAGCGAGACCGGGAAAAAAGTTTTAGCTTTCTTT. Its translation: CASSETGKKVLAFF.

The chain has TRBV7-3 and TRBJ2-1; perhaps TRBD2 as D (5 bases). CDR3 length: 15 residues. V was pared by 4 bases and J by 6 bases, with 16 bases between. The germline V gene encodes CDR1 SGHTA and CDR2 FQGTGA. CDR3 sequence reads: CASSSRAATPNEQFF. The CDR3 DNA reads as TGTGCCAGCAGCTCGCGGGCAGCCACCCCCAATGAGCAGTTCTTC.

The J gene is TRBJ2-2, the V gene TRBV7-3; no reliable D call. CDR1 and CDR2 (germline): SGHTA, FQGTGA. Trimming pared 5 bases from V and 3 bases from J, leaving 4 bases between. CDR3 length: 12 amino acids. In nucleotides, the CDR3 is TGTGCCAGCAGCCCGTACACCGGGGAGCTGTTTTTT. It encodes CASSPYTGELFF.

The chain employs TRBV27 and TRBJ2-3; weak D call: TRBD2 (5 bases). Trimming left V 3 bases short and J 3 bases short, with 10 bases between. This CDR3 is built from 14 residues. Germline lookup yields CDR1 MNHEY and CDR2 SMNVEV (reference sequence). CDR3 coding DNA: TGTGCCAGCAGTTTGGTGCGGAGGACAGATACGCAGTATTTT. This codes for CASSLVRRTDTQYF.

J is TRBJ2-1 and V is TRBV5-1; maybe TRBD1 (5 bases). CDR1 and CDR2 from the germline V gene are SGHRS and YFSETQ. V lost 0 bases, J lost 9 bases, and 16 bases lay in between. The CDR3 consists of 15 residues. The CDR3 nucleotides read TGCGCCAGCAGCTTGGACGTGACTGTGGGGCGTGAGCAGTTCTTC. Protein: CASSLDVTVGREQFF. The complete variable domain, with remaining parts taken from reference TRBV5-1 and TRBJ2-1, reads KAGVTQTPRYLIKTRGQQVTLSCSPISGHRSVSWYQQTPGQGLQFLFEYFSETQRNKGNFPGRFSGRQFSNSRSEMNVSTLELGDSALYLCASSLDVTVGREQFFGPGTRLTVL.